The present T cell receptor (beta chain) was sequenced within a study of CD8 T cells in ankylosing spondylitis. Quantitative 5'-RACE with molecular barcodes produced the TCR beta libraries. TCRdb passed the 5' RACE reads through MiXCR, listing each CDR3 protein once. The sample records around 250,000 distinct CDR3 sequences, approximately 30% being singletons. In regard to this clonotype: What it binds is unknown.

Whole-study findings and limits: As for the disease-linked clones, they showed a CD8+ phenotype and occurred at relatively low frequencies in peripheral blood. Several of the motif variants were reported before in synovial fluid and blood from reactive arthritis. From matched ankylosing spondylitis synovial fluid, disease-linked clones were reportedly recovered at significantly enriched levels.

CDR1 is MDHEN and CDR2 is SYDVKM in the germline V gene. Trimming removed 6 bases from V and 0 bases from J, with 11 bases in between. The CDR3 has 14 residues. Sequencing used blood, either unsorted or a sorted T cell fraction (not recorded which). The sequence was collected from a male donor with ankylosing spondylitis or in good health (not recorded which). The rearrangement uses TRBV28 and TRBJ2-5, with no clear D. The CDR3 spells CASRADHDQETQYF. The CDR3 DNA is TGTGCCAGCAGGGCAGACCACGACCAAGAGACCCAGTACTTC.